The clone carrying this T cell receptor (beta chain) was detected ten times or more. Library preparation (for TCRbeta) was performed with unique molecular identifiers. Each CDR3 protein is one row after TCRdb ran MiXCR on the PCR reads. The top ten hold roughly 5.1% of the sample, which has a few hundred thousand distinct CDR3 sequences, about a tenth seen once. This specimen comes from a study of T-cell reconstitution after alpha-beta-depleted transplantation in children. Germline V CDR1 and CDR2: DFQATT, SNEGSKA (reference sequence). V lost 6 bases and J lost 6, with 9 bases in between. CDR3 size: 10 residues.

Source: PBMCs from the stem cell graft donor, taken from the stem cell graft. The source of this sequence is a human donor who donated a stem cell graft to a child with acute myeloid leukemia. The chain combines TRBV20-1 with TRBJ2-7; no clear D. The CDR3 DNA reads TGCAGTGCCCTCTCGATCGAGCAGTACTTC. Translation gives CSALSIEQYF.